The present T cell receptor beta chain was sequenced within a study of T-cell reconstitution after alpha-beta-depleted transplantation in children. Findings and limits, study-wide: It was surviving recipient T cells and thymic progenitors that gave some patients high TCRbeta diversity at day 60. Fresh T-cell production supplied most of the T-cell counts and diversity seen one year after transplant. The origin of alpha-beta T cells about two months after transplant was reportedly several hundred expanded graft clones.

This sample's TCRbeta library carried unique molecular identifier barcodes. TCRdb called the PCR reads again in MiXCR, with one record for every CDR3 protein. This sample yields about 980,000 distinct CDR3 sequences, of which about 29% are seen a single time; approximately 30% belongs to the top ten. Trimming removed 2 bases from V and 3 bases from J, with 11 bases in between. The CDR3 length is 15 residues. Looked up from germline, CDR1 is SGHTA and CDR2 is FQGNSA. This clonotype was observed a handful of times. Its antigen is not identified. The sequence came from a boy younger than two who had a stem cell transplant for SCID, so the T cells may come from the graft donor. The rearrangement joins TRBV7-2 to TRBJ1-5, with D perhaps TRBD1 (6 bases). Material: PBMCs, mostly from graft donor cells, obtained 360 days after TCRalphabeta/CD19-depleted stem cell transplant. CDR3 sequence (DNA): TGTGCCAGCAGCTTAACAGGGTTATACAATCAGCCCCAGCATTTT. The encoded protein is CASSLTGLYNQPQHF.